This T cell receptor beta chain originates from a study of blood T cell repertoires in COVID-19. Overall study context: The United States, Italy and Spain were the sources of the acute and convalescent COVID-19 samples. T cells, B-cell-depleted T cells, or PBMCs provided the cDNA or gDNA that served as material.

Methods used by the authors: Nucleated cell number was recorded as an estimate derived from reference gene primer amplification. Here immunoSEQ multiplex PCR was the method, and the copy in TCRdb shows in-frame clones only, minus some. D and trimming come from the DNA, and the V and J calls and clone size come from that table. In the table there are approximately 45,000 clones, around 86% of which are singletons. Per germline, CDR1 LNHDA and CDR2 SQIVND (reference sequence). The V segment lost 0 bases and the J segment 0 bases; nucleotides outside the gene matches: 5. The CDR3 runs 18 residues. The V and J genes are TRBV19 and TRBJ2-6; TRBD1 matches 7 bases. The sequenced sample was peripheral blood. This sequence was found in a human donor in a cohort sampled during active COVID-19. In nucleotides, the CDR3 is TGTGCCAGTAGTATAGATCGGGCAGGGGGCTCTGGGGCCAACGTCCTGACTTTC. Translation: CASSIDRAGGSGANVLTF.